This entry lists 22 T cell receptor beta chains sequenced from one sample in a study of a mutant IDH1 vaccine in newly diagnosed glioma. Time point given: week 23, last vaccination. The investigators gave 300 ug of mutant IDH1 20-mer peptide in each vaccine dose, together with topical imiquimod. The data were produced by immunoSEQ multiplex PCR, yet TCRdb's version contains in-frame clones alone and is incomplete. Here the sample spans approximately 50,000 clones, about 87% being singletons. Which antigens these TCRs recognize remains unknown. Source: PBMCs, taken from a glioma patient whose treatment included an IDH1 peptide vaccine. These receptors were collected from a man aged 40-49 years with glioma.

This clone was detected a few times. This chain joins TRBV7-7 and TRBJ2-2; no clear D. The CDR3 covers 15 residues. The germline CDR1 and CDR2 sequences are SSHAT and FNYEAQ (reference sequence). CDR3 in DNA: TGTGCTACACGGGCCCTACTTGGGAACACCGGGGAGCTGTTTTTT. This gives the protein CATRALLGNTGELFF.

V and J are TRBV4-1 and TRBJ1-5, with 9 nucleotides matching TRBD1. The ends lost 4 bases at V and 6 bases at J; junction bases unmatched: 4. Germline CDR1 is MGHRA and CDR2 is YSYEKL. The CDR3 is 14 residues long. The CDR3 reads CASSLGQGSQPQHF. In DNA form, the CDR3 reads TGCGCCAGCAGCCTGGGACAGGGATCTCAGCCCCAGCATTTT.

As to this clone: At one end, the junction sequence differs from germline, possibly due to a read error. The chain combines TRBV6-1 with TRBJ1-4, with a weak D call TRBD1 (5 bases). This CDR3 region has 14 residues. CDR1 and CDR2 (germline): MNHNS, SASEGT. The CDR3 region is CASSKAGGNEKLFF. The CDR3 coding sequence is TGTGCCAGCAGTAAAGCCGGGGGGAATGAAAAACTGTTTTTT.

The gene calls are TRBV18 and TRBJ1-1; D not resolved. V was cut by 2 bases and J by 4 bases, with 14 bases left in between. CDR3 size: 15 residues. Germline assignment: CDR1 KGHSH and CDR2 LQKENI. This CDR3 reads CASSPGSRTATEAFF. CDR3 DNA sequence: TGTGCCAGCTCACCAGGGAGCCGAACGGCCACTGAAGCTTTCTTT.

The chain recombines TRBV6-5 with TRBJ2-3; 9 nucleotides line up with TRBD1. Germline CDR1 is MNHEY and CDR2 is SVGAGI. The CDR3 contains 14 residues. J lost 4 bases, V lost 6 bases, and 5 bases had no gene match. CDR3 DNA: TGTGCCAGCAGAAGGGACAGGGTGGCAGATACGCAGTATTTT. The encoded protein is CASRRDRVADTQYF.

This clone was seen a handful of times. This chain links TRBV7-5 with TRBJ2-3. TRBV7-5 is designated a pseudogene. The CDR3 has 18 residues. The CDR3: CARSLIRPKVDSTDTQYF. As DNA, the CDR3 is TGTGCCAGAAGCTTAATCCGGCCGAAGGTAGATAGCACAGATACGCAGTATTTT.

The chain couples TRBV5-6 to TRBJ2-1; 14 bases line up with TRBD2. CDR1 and CDR2 from the germline V gene are SGHDT and YYEEEE. V lost 4 bases to trimming and J lost 7 bases; unmatched junction nucleotides: 7. CDR3 length: 16 residues. CDR3 sequence reads: CASSPGLAGVSNEQFF. DNA of the CDR3: TGTGCCAGCAGCCCGGGACTAGCGGGAGTTTCAAATGAGCAGTTCTTC.

The V call is TRBV7-3, the J call TRBJ2-7, with 7 bases lining up with TRBD1. The CDR3 is 13 residues long. Trimming took 2 bases from V and 2 from J; bases not matched to a gene: 0. Germline assignment: CDR1 SGHTA and CDR2 FQGTGA. The CDR3 coding sequence is TGTGCCAGCAGCTTAGACAGGGCCTACGAGCAGTACTTC. Its protein product is CASSLDRAYEQYF.

This sequence joins TRBV5-1 and TRBJ2-7, with 9 bases fitting TRBD2. The CDR3 sequence is 15 residues long. The junction had 6 bases not matched to a gene; V was cut back by 4 bases and J by 1 base. Germline V gives CDR1 SGHRS, CDR2 YFSETQ. The CDR3 loop reads CASSPPTSGSYEQYF. CDR3 DNA sequence: TGCGCCAGCAGCCCTCCGACTAGCGGTTCCTACGAGCAGTACTTC.

This rearrangement joins TRBV18 to TRBJ2-7, with D tentatively TRBD1 (6 bases). CDR3 length: 15 residues. CDR1 is KGHSH, CDR2 LQKENI, per germline. V lost 2 bases and J lost 1, with 12 bases in between. The CDR3 nucleotides are TGTGCCAGCTCACCAACGGGACAACTGTCCTACGAGCAGTACTTC. It encodes CASSPTGQLSYEQYF. Looking up the rest from reference TRBV18 and TRBJ2-7 gives the full variable domain: NAGVMQNPRHLVRRRGQEARLRCSPMKGHSHVYWYRQLPEEGLKFMVYLQKENIIDESGMPKERFSAEFPKEGPSILRIQQVVRGDSAAYFCASSPTGQLSYEQYFGPGTRLTVT.

The chain is built from TRBV6-1 and TRBJ1-2, with D maybe TRBD1 (5 bases). V lost 6 bases and J lost 8, with 19 bases in between. Per the germline V gene, CDR1 is MNHNS and CDR2 is SASEGT. The CDR3 contains 14 residues. The CDR3 region is CASRQSGTDSGYTF. The CDR3, as DNA: TGTGCCAGCAGACAATCCGGGACGGACTCCGGCTACACCTTC.

This chain connects TRBV7-2 to TRBJ2-7; D perhaps matches TRBD2 (6 bases). V was cut by 5 bases and J by 4 bases, with 18 bases left in between. Germline V gives CDR1 SGHTA, CDR2 FQGNSA. CDR3 length: 15 residues. The CDR3 here is CASSPFDSGPYEQYF. Written as DNA, the CDR3 is TGTGCCAGCAGCCCCTTTGATAGCGGACCTTACGAGCAGTACTTC.

This clone is categorized as medium-sized. The CDR3 bases are TGTGCCAGCAGACTTTCCGACAGGGCGGGCTACACCTTC. This gives the protein CASRLSDRAGYTF. V usage is TRBV27 and J usage is TRBJ1-2; 7 bases fit TRBD1. CDR3 length: 13 amino acids. The germline V gene encodes CDR1 MNHEY and CDR2 SMNVEV (reference sequence). After removal of 6 bases from V and 8 bases from J, the junction contained 9 bases not matched to a gene.

This clone was picked up one time. The rearrangement links TRBV6-1 to TRBJ2-1; D tentatively reads TRBD1 or TRBD2 (6 bases each). V was shortened by 0 bases and J by 8 bases, with 11 bases between the two germline ends. Germline V gene sequence: CDR1 MNHNS, CDR2 SASEGT. There are 14 residues in the CDR3. This CDR3 reads CASSEAAGEDEQFF. The CDR3 DNA reads as TGTGCCAGCAGTGAAGCGGCAGGGGAGGATGAGCAGTTCTTC.

With regard to this clone: The sample contains more than one DNA sequence encoding this CDR3. This chain connects TRBV18 to TRBJ2-2; D gene ambiguous. The ends were cut back, 3 bases at V and 2 bases at J, with 4 bases in the middle. Germline V gene sequence: CDR1 KGHSH, CDR2 LQKENI. This CDR3 has 13 amino acids. This CDR3 is CASSPANTGELFF. The CDR3 DNA reads TGTGCCAGCTCACCCGCCAACACCGGGGAGCTGTTTTTT.

The genes are TRBV7-9 and TRBJ1-1; D unresolved. Trimming took 5 bases from V and 5 from J, leaving 18 bases between them. Germline V gene lookup returns CDR1 SEHNR and CDR2 FQNEAQ (reference sequence). This CDR3 spans 15 amino acids. The CDR3: CASSHPAGFETEAFF. The CDR3 nucleotides are TGTGCCAGCAGCCATCCGGCCGGCTTCGAAACTGAAGCTTTCTTT.

This rearrangement joins TRBV5-1 to TRBJ2-2; a weak D match, TRBD1 (6 bases). The CDR3 extends over 13 amino acids. V was clipped by 7 bases and J by 6 bases, with 13 bases between them. CDR1 is SGHRS, CDR2 YFSETQ, per germline. CDR3 DNA sequence: TGCGCCAGCGGCAGAGAGGGGGCCGGGGAGCTGTTTTTT. Translated: CASGREGAGELFF. The whole variable domain, filled in from reference TRBV5-1 and TRBJ2-2, reads KAGVTQTPRYLIKTRGQQVTLSCSPISGHRSVSWYQQTPGQGLQFLFEYFSETQRNKGNFPGRFSGRQFSNSRSEMNVSTLELGDSALYLCASGREGAGELFFGEGSRLTVL.

The V call is TRBV7-9, the J call TRBJ2-7, with D maybe TRBD1 (6 bases). The CDR3 consists of 17 residues. Germline V lookup: CDR1 SEHNR, CDR2 FQNEAQ (reference sequence). Trimming pared 5 bases from V and 0 bases from J, leaving 20 bases between. The CDR3 nucleotides are TGTGCCAGCAGCCCACGCTGGGGGCAGGGTGCCTCCTACGAGCAGTACTTC. It yields the protein CASSPRWGQGASYEQYF.

The chain links TRBV7-9 to TRBJ2-5; TRBD1 is a possible D gene (6 bases). Germline CDR1 and CDR2: SEHNR and FQNEAQ (reference sequence). The CDR3 totals 14 residues. V was pared by 2 bases and J by 0 bases, with 7 bases between. The CDR3 DNA follows: TGTGCCAGCAGCTTAAGGGACAACCAAGAGACCCAGTACTTC. Amino acid sequence: CASSLRDNQETQYF. The full variable domain, rest sourced from reference TRBV7-9 and TRBJ2-5, is DTGVSQNPRHKITKRGQNVTFRCDPISEHNRLYWYRQTLGQGPEFLTYFQNEAQLEKSRLLSDRFSAERPKGSFSTLEIQRTEQGDSAMYLCASSLRDNQETQYFGPGTRLLVL.

The chain uses TRBV28 and TRBJ2-7; 13 bases map to TRBD2. From germline, CDR1 is MDHEN and CDR2 SYDVKM. The ends lost 6 bases at V and 1 base at J; junction bases unmatched: 9. The CDR3 runs to 17 residues. The CDR3 coding sequence is TGTGCCAGCAGAGAAAGAAGGACTAGCGGGAGATCCTACGAGCAGTACTTC. It yields the protein CASRERRTSGRSYEQYF.

This chain links TRBV7-8 with TRBJ2-1; D unresolved. Deletions cut 0 bases from V and 10 bases from J, with 13 bases between. Germline V gene lookup returns CDR1 SGHVS and CDR2 FQNEAQ. The CDR3 runs 14 residues. CDR3 amino acids: CASSLAPGFYEQFF. CDR3 bases: TGTGCCAGCAGCTTAGCGCCGGGCTTCTACGAGCAGTTCTTC.

The V call is TRBV7-9, the J call TRBJ2-1; TRBD2 agrees at 12 bases. CDR3 size: 16 residues. V gave up 5 bases and J gave up 5 bases; unmatched junction bases: 7. The germline CDR1 and CDR2 sequences are SEHNR and FQNEAQ (reference sequence). CDR3 sequence: CASSARLAGDHNEQFF. In DNA form, the CDR3 reads TGTGCCAGCAGCGCCAGACTAGCGGGAGACCACAATGAGCAGTTCTTC.